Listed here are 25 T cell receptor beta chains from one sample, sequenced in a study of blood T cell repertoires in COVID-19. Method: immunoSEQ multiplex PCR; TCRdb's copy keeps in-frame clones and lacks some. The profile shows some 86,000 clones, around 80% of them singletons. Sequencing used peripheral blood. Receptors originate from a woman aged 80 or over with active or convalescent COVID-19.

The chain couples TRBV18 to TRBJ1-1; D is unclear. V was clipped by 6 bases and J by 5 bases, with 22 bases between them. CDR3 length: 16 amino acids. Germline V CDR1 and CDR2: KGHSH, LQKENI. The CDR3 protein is CASSLNQVDRGTEAFF. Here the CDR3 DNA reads TGTGCCAGCTCCCTCAATCAGGTAGACCGGGGAACTGAAGCTTTCTTT.

This chain's CDR3 is CSASPRTGHSVARYNEQFF. Here the CDR3 DNA reads TGCAGTGCCAGTCCCCGGACAGGACACAGCGTAGCGAGGTACAATGAGCAGTTCTTC. This chain links TRBV20-1 with TRBJ2-1; 7 bases agree with TRBD1. From germline, CDR1 is DFQATT and CDR2 SNEGSKA (reference sequence). The V gene end was trimmed by 6 bases and the J gene end by 4 bases; junction bases not matched to a gene: 24. This CDR3 contains 19 residues.

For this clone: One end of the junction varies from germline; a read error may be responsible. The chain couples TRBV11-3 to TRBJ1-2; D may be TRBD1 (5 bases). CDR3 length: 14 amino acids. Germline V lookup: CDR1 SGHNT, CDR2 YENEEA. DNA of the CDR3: TGTGCCAGCAGCTTAGGCGTCAGGGACTACGGCTACACCTTC. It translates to CASSLGVRDYGYTF.

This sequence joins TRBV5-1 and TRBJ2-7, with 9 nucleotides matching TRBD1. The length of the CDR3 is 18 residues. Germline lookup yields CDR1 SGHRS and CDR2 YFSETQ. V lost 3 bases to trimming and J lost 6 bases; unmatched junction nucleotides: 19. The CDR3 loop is CASSWGDRGTSRLREQYF. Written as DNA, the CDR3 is TGCGCCAGCAGCTGGGGTGACAGGGGGACCTCTCGACTACGCGAGCAGTACTTC.

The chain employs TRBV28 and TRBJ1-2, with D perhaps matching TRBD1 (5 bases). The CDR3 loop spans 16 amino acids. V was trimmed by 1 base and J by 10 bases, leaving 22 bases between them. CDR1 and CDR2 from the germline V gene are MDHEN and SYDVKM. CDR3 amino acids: CASSLLPGRGAPNYTF. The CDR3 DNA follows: TGTGCCAGCAGTTTATTGCCCGGCCGCGGGGCCCCAAACTACACCTTC.

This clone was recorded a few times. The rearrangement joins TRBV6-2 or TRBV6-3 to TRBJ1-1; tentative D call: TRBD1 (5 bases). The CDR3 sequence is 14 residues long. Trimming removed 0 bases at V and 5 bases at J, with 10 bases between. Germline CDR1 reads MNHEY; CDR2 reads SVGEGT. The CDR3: CASSYSAGKTEAFF. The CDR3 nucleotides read TGTGCCAGCAGTTACTCTGCAGGGAAGACTGAAGCTTTCTTT.

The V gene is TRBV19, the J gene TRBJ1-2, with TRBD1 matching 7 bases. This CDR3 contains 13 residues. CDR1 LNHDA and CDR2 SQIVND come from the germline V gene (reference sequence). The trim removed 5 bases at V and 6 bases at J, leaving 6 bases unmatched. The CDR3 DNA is TGTGCCAGTAGTGTCGGACAGGTGGATGGCTACACCTTC. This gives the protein CASSVGQVDGYTF.

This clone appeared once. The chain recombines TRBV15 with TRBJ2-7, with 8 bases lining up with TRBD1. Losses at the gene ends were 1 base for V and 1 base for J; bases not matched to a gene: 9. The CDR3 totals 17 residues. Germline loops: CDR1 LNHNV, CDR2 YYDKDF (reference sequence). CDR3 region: CATSRGLPTGVSYEQYF. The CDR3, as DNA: TGTGCCACCAGCAGAGGGTTACCGACAGGGGTTTCCTACGAGCAGTACTTC.

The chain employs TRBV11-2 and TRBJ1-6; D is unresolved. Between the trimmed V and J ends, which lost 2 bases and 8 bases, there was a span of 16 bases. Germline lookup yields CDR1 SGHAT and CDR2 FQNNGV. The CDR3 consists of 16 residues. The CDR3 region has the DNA TGTGCCAGCAGCTTATCAAGCCAACAGAAGGATTCACCCCTCCACTTT. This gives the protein CASSLSSQQKDSPLHF.

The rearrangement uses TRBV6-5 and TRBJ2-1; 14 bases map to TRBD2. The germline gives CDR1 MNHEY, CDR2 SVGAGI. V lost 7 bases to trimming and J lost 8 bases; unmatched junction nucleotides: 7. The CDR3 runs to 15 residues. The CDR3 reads CASTQGLAGAHEQFF. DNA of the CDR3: TGTGCCAGCACCCAGGGACTAGCGGGGGCCCATGAGCAGTTCTTC.

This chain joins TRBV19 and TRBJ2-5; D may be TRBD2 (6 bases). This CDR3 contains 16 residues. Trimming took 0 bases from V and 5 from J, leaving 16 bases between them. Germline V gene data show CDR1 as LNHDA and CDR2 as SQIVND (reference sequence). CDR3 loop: CASSIESSGTGETQYF. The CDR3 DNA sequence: TGTGCCAGTAGTATAGAGAGTAGCGGTACCGGGGAGACCCAGTACTTC.

The CDR3 DNA reads as TGCGCCAGCAGCTTGGGGACAGGGTCGGAAGCTTTCTTT. Translating it yields CASSLGTGSEAFF. The genes are TRBV5-1 and TRBJ1-1, with 8 bases identical to TRBD1. The V segment lost 0 bases and the J segment 8 bases; nucleotides outside the gene matches: 3. The germline V gene encodes CDR1 SGHRS and CDR2 YFSETQ. This CDR3 has 13 amino acids.

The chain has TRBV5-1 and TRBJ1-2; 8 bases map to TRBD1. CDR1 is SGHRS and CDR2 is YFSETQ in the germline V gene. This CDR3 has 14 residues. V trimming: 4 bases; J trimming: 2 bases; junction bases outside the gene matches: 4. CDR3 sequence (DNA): TGCGCCAGCAGCCCGACAGGGGAGAACTATGGCTACACCTTC. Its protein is CASSPTGENYGYTF.

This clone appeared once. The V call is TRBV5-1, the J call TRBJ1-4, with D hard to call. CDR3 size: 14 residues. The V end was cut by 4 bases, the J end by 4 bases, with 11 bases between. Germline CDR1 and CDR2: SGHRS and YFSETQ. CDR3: CASSPTGDNEKLFF. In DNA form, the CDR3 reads TGCGCCAGCAGCCCGACGGGTGATAATGAAAAACTGTTTTTT.

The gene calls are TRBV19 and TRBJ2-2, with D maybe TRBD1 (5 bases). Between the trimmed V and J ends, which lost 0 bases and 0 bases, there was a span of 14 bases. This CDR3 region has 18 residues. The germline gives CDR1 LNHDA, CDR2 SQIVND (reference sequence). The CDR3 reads CASSIEALQGSNTGELFF. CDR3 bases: TGTGCCAGTAGTATAGAGGCCCTCCAGGGATCGAACACCGGGGAGCTGTTTTTT. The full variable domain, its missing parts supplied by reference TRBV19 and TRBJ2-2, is DGGITQSPKYLFRKEGQNVTLSCEQNLNHDAMYWYRQDPGQGLRLIYYSQIVNDFQKGDIAEGYSVSREKKESFPLTVTSAQKNPTAFYLCASSIEALQGSNTGELFFGEGSRLTVL.

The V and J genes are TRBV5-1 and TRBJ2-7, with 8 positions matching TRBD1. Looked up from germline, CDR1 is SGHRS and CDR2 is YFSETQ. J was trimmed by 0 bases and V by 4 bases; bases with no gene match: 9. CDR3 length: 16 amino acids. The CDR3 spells CASSPRTGTFSYEQYF. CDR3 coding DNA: TGCGCCAGCAGCCCACGGACAGGGACTTTCTCCTACGAGCAGTACTTC.

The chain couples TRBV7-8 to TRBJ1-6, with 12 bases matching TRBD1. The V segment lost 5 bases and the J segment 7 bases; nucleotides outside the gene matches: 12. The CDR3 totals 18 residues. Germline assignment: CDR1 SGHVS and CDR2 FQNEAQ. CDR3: CASSGGQGALNLNSPLHF. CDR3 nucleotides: TGTGCCAGCAGCGGGGGACAGGGGGCTTTGAACTTAAATTCACCCCTCCACTTT.

The CDR3 region is CASTPRVSGYTF. The CDR3 DNA reads TGTGCCAGCACCCCCCGTGTTTCTGGCTACACCTTC. The rearrangement uses TRBV6-5 and TRBJ1-2; unclear D gene. V shed 7 bases and J shed 7 bases, with 13 bases lying between them. This CDR3 has 12 residues. Germline V gives CDR1 MNHEY, CDR2 SVGAGI.

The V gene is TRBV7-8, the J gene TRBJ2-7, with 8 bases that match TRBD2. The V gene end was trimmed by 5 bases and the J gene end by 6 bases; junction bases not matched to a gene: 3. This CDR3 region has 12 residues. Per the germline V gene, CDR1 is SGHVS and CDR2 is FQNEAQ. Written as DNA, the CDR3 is TGTGCCAGCAGCCGACTAGCGAGCGAGCAGTACTTC. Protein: CASSRLASEQYF.

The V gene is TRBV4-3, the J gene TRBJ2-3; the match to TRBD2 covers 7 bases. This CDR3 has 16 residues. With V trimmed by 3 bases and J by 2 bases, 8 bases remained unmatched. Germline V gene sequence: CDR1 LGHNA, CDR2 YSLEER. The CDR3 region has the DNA TGCGCCAGCAGCCACTCGCCTAGCGGATACACAGATACGCAGTATTTT. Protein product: CASSHSPSGYTDTQYF.

CDR3 loop: CASSFSGAGPNTQYF. CDR3 in DNA: TGTGCCAGCAGTTTTAGTGGGGCGGGACCGAATACGCAGTATTTT. The rearrangement joins TRBV7-6 to TRBJ2-3; weak D call: TRBD2 (6 bases). The CDR3 is made up of 15 amino acids. Trimming stripped 6 bases from V and 7 bases from J, with 20 bases between. Germline CDR1 SGHVS, CDR2 FNYEAQ.

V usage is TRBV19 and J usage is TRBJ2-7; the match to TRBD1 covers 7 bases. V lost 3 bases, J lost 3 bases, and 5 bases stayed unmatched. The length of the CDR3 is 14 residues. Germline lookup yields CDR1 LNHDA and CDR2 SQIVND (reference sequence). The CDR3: CASSIETGYYEQYF. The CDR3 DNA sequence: TGTGCCAGTAGTATTGAGACAGGGTACTACGAGCAGTACTTC.

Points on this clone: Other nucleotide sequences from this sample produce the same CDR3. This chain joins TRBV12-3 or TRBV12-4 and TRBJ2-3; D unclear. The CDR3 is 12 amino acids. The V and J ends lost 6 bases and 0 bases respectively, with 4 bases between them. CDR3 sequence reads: CASSRSTDTQYF. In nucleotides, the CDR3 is TGTGCCAGCAGCAGGAGCACAGATACGCAGTATTTT.

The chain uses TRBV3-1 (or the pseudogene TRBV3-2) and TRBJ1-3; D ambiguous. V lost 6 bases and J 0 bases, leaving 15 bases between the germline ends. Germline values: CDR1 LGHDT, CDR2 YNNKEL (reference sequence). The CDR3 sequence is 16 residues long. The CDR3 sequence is CASSPAFGDSGNTIYF. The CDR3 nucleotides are TGTGCCAGCAGTCCAGCGTTCGGAGACTCTGGAAACACCATATATTTT.

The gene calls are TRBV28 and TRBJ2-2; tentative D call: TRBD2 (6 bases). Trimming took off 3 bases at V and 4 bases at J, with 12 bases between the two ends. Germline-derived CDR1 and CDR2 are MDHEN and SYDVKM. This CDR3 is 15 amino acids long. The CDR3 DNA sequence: TGTGCCAGCAGTTTTGGAGGGGTTGGCACCGGGGAGCTGTTTTTT. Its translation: CASSFGGVGTGELFF.